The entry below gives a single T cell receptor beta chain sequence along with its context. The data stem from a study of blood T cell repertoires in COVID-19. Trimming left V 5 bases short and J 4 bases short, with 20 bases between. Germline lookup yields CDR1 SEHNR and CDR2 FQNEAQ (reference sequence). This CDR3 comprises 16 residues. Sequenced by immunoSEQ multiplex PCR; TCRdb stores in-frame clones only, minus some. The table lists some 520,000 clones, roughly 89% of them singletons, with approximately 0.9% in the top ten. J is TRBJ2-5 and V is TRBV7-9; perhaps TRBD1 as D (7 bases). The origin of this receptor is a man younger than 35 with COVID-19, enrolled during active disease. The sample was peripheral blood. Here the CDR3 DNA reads TGTGCCAGCAGCCCTCGCGGGGCAGGGGGTGGAGAGACCCAGTACTTC. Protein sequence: CASSPRGAGGGETQYF.